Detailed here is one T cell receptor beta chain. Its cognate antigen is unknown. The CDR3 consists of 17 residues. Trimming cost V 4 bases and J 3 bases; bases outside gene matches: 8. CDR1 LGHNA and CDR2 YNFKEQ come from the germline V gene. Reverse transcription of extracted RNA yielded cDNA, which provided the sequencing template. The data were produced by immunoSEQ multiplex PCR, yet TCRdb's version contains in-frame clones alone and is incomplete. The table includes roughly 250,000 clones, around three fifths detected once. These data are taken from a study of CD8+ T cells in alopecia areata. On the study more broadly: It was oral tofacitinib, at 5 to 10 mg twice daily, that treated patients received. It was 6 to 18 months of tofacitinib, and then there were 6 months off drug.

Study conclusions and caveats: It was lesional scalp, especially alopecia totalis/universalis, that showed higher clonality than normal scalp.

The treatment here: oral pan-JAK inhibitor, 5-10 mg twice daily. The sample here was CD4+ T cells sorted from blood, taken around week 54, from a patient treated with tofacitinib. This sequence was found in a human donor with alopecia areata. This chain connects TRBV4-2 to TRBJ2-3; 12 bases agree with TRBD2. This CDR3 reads CASSPRIGTSGTDTQYF. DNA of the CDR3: TGTGCCAGCAGCCCCCGTATTGGGACTAGCGGGACAGATACGCAGTATTTT.